These 11 T cell receptor beta chains originate from one sample sequenced in a study of cytomegalovirus exposure and HLA in healthy donors. Use of 60 Vbeta and 13 Jbeta primers characterized the PCR. Using immunoSEQ multiplex PCR, the repertoire was profiled, and TCRdb retains in-frame clones only, with some absent. Among about 160,000 clones listed, around 86% were seen once. The sequenced sample was PBMCs. The receptors were sampled from a man aged 50 or older in good health and CMV-seropositive.

V and J are TRBV6-4 and TRBJ1-2; D gene uncertain. The CDR3 is made up of 13 amino acids. Trimming removed 6 bases from V and 8 bases from J, with 16 bases in between. Germline V lookup: CDR1 MRHNA, CDR2 SNTAGT. The CDR3 DNA reads TGTGCCAGCAGGCCTGACGGGGTAGGGGGCTACACCTTC. This codes for CASRPDGVGGYTF.

The rearrangement links TRBV28 to TRBJ2-5; 9 bases are shared with TRBD1. The CDR3 totals 14 residues. Germline V lookup: CDR1 MDHEN, CDR2 SYDVKM. Trimming removed 7 bases from V and 5 bases from J; junction bases left unmatched: 8. CDR3 sequence: CASTLGQGVETQYF. As DNA, the CDR3 is TGTGCCAGCACCCTGGGACAGGGAGTGGAGACCCAGTACTTC.

This chain links TRBV7-8 with TRBJ2-7; weak D call: TRBD2 (7 bases). V was shortened by 7 bases and J by 2 bases, with 15 bases between the two germline ends. The CDR3 is 14 amino acids. Germline CDR1 SGHVS, CDR2 FQNEAQ. The CDR3 nucleotides are TGTGCCAGCACCCGGGGGGAGGGGGCCTACGAGCAGTACTTC. Translation gives CASTRGEGAYEQYF.

The chain joins TRBV11-2 to TRBJ2-5; TRBD2 agrees at 10 bases. CDR3 length: 15 amino acids. The germline V gene encodes CDR1 SGHAT and CDR2 FQNNGV. V shed 3 bases and J 5 bases; nucleotides not matched to a gene: 6. CDR3 region: CASSLSGGAWETQYF. In DNA, the CDR3 is TGTGCCAGCAGCTTGAGCGGGGGGGCCTGGGAGACCCAGTACTTC.

The CDR3: CASSQDSHSNIQYF. In DNA, the CDR3 is TGTGCCAGCAGCCAGGACAGCCATTCAAACATTCAGTACTTC. The V gene is TRBV11-2, the J gene TRBJ2-4; perhaps TRBD1 as D (6 bases). The CDR3 covers 14 residues. Per the germline V gene, CDR1 is SGHAT and CDR2 is FQNNGV. The V end lost 5 bases, the J end lost 6 bases, and 14 bases lay between the germline ends.

The genes are TRBV30 and TRBJ2-2; 8 bases align to TRBD2. Germline CDR1 and CDR2: GTSNPN and SVGIG (reference sequence). The CDR3 contains 18 residues. Losses at the gene ends were 0 bases for V and 6 bases for J; bases not matched to a gene: 15. The CDR3 protein is CAWSVFRGGAILAGELFF. The CDR3 region has the DNA TGTGCCTGGAGTGTTTTCCGGGGGGGCGCGATTCTGGCCGGGGAGCTGTTTTTT. The full variable domain, completed using reference TRBV30 and TRBJ2-2, is SQTIHQWPATLVQPVGSPLSLECTVEGTSNPNLYWYRQAAGRGLQLLFYSVGIGQISSEVPQNLSASRPQDRQFILSSKKLLLSDSGFYLCAWSVFRGGAILAGELFFGEGSRLTVL.

This clone is a singleton in its sample. This sequence joins TRBV18 and TRBJ1-5; D possibly corresponds to TRBD1 (6 bases). Trimming pared 3 bases from V and 2 bases from J, leaving 20 bases between. This CDR3 spans 18 amino acids. From germline, CDR1 is KGHSH and CDR2 LQKENI. The CDR3 DNA follows: TGTGCCAGCTCACCCCCGGGACAAGGGGCCCATGGCAATCAGCCCCAGCATTTT. This gives the protein CASSPPGQGAHGNQPQHF.

The gene calls are TRBV5-6 and TRBJ2-7, with 8 bases identical to TRBD1. The CDR3 has 15 amino acids. Germline trimming cut 0 bases from V and 2 bases from J; bases unmatched to any gene: 4. CDR1 and CDR2 from the germline V gene are SGHDT and YYEEEE. CDR3 bases: TGTGCCAGCAGCTTGGAACAACAGGGGGCCTACGAGCAGTACTTC. Its translation: CASSLEQQGAYEQYF.

The gene calls are TRBV27 and TRBJ2-1, with D possibly TRBD1 on 6 matching bases. Germline CDR1 is MNHEY and CDR2 is SMNVEV (reference sequence). This CDR3 is built from 13 residues. V was cut by 5 bases and J by 11 bases, with 16 bases left in between. The CDR3: CASSTLYRDKQFF. The CDR3 DNA reads TGTGCCAGCAGTACACTATACAGGGATAAGCAGTTCTTC.

This clone was detected only once. The V gene is TRBV5-1, the J gene TRBJ2-3, with a possible D match to TRBD2 (5 bases). Trimming removed 3 bases at V and 0 bases at J, with 8 bases between. Germline values: CDR1 SGHRS, CDR2 YFSETQ. The CDR3 has 14 amino acids. CDR3 nucleotide sequence: TGCGCCAGCAGCTGGACTCAAAGCACAGATACGCAGTATTTT. Protein product: CASSWTQSTDTQYF.

The V and J genes are TRBV5-4 and TRBJ2-1, with D possibly matching TRBD2 (6 bases). Trimming took 2 bases from V and 8 from J, leaving 17 bases between them. The CDR3 sequence is 15 residues long. From germline, CDR1 is SGHNT and CDR2 YYREEE (reference sequence). DNA for the CDR3: TGTGCCAGCAGCTTTCCGGGGAGGAAGGGTCATGAGCAGTTCTTC. It yields the protein CASSFPGRKGHEQFF.